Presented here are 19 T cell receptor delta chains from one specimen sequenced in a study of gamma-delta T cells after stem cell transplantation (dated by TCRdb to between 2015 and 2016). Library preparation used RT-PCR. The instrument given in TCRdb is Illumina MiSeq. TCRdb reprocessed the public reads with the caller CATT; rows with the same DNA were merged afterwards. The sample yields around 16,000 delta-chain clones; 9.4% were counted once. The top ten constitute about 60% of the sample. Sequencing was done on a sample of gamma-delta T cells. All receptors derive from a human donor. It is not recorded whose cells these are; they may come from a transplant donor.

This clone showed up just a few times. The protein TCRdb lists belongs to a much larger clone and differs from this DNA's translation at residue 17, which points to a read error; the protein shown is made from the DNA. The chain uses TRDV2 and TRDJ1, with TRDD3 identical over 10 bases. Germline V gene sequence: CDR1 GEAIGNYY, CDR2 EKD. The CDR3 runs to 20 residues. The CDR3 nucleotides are TGTGCCTGTGACACCGTATATGGGGGATACCGTGGGGAGTACACCGATAGACTCATCTTT. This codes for CACDTVYGGYRGEYTDRLIF.

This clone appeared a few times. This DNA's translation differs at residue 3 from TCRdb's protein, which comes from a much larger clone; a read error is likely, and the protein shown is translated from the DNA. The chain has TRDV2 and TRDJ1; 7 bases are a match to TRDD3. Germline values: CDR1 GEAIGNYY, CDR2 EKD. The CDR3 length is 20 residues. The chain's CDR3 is CAWDTVSRRLGTLMADKLIF. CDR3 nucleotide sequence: TGTGCCTGGGACACCGTTAGTCGGCGACTGGGGACGCTAATGGCCGATAAACTCATCTTT.

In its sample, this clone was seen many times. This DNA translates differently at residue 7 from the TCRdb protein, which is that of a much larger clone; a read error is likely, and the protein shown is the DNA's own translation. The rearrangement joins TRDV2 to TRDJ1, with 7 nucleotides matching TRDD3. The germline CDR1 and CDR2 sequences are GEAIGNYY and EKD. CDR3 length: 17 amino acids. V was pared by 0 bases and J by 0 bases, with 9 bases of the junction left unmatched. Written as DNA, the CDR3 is TGTGCCTGTGACACCTTGAGGGGGGATTCGTACACCGATAAACTCATCTTT. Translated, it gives CACDTLRGDSYTDKLIF.

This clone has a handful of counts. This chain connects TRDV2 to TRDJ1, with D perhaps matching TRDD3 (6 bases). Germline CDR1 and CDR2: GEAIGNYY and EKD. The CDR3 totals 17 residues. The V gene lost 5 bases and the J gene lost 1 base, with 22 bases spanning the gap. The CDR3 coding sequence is TGTGCCTGTGGGTTGTGGGTGGAGACTGGGATCACCGATAAACTCATCTTT. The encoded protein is CACGLWVETGITDKLIF.

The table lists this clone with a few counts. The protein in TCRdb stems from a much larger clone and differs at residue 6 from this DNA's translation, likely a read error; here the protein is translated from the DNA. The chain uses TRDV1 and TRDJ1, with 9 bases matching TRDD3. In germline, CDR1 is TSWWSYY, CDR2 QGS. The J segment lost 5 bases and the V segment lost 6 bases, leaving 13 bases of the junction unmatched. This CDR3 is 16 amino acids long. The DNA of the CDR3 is TGTGCTCTTGGAGCCTCTCCTGCACTGGGGGAAGATAAACTCATCTTT. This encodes CALGASPALGEDKLIF.

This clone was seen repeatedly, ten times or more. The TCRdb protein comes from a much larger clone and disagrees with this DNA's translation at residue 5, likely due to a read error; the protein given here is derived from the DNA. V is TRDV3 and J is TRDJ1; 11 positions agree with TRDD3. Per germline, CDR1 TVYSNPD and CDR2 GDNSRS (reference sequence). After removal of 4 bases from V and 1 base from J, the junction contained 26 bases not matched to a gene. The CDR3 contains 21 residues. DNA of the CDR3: TGTGCCTCTAACAACTACGACTGGGGGATAAAGGGGGGTTGGGGCACCGATAAACTCATCTTT. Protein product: CASNNYDWGIKGGWGTDKLIF.

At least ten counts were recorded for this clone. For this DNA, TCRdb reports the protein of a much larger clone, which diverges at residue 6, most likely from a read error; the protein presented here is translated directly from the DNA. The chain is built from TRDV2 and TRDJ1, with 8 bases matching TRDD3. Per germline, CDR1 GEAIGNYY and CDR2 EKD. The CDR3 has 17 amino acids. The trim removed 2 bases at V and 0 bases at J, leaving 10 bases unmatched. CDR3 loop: CACDKWTGGQYTDKLIF. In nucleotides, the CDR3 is TGTGCCTGTGACAAATGGACTGGGGGCCAGTACACCGATAAACTCATCTTT.

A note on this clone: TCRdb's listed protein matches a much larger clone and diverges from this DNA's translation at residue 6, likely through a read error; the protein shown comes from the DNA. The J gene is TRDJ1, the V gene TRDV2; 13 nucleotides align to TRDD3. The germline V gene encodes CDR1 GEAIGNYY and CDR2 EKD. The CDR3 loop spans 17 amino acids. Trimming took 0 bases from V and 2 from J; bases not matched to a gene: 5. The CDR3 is CACDTSLGDTQTDKLIF. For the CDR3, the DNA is TGTGCCTGTGACACCTCACTGGGGGATACGCAAACCGATAAACTCATCTTT.

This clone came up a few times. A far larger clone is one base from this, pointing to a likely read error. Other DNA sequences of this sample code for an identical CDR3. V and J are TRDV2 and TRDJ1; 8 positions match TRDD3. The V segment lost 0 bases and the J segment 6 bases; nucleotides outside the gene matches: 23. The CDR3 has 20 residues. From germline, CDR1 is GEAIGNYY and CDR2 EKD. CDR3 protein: CACDTAEVLGAHRGAYKLIF. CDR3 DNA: TGTGCCTGTGACACCGCTGAAGTACTGGGGGCCCACCGAGGGGCGTATAAACTCATCTTT.

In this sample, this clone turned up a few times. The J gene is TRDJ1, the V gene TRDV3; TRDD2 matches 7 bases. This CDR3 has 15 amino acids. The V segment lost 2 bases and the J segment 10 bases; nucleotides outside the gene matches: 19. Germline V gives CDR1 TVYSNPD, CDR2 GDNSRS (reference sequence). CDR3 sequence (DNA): TGTGCCTTTTCACCCCTTCCTCTGTACCCCTATACACTCATCTTT. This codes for CAFSPLPLYPYTLIF.

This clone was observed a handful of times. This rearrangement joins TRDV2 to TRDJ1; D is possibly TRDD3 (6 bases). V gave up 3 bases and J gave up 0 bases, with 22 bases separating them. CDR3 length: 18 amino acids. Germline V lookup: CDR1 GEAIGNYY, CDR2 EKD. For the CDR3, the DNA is TGTGCCTGTGACCTAGTCCTGGGGTCCCTGGTGTACACCGATAAACTCATCTTT. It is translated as CACDLVLGSLVYTDKLIF.

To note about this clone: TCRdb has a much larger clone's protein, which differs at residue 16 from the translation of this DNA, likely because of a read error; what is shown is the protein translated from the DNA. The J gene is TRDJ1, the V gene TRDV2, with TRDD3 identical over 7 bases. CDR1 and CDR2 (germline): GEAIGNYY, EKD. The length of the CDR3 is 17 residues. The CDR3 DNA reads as TGTGCCTGTGACGCCCTTACAGAGGGATACCACACCGATAAACTCACCTTT. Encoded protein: CACDALTEGYHTDKLTF.

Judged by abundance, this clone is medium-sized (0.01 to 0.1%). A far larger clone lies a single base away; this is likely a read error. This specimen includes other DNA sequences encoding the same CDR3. The CDR3 DNA sequence: TGTGCCTGTGACACTTTGGGCGGACTGGTGGACCAGTATAAACTCATCTTT. Protein sequence: CACDTLGGLVDQYKLIF. V is TRDV2 and J is TRDJ1, with D maybe TRDD3 (5 bases). The CDR3 is 17 residues long. In germline, CDR1 is GEAIGNYY, CDR2 EKD. The V end was cut by 1 base, the J end by 6 bases, with 23 bases between.

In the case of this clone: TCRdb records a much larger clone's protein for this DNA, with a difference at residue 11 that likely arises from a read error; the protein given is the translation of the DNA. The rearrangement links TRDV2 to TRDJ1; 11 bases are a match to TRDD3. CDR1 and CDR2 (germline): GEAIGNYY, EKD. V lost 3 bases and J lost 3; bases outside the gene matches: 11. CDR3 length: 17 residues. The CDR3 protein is CACDPLMGDTCPDKLIF. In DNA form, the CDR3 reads TGTGCCTGTGACCCTCTGATGGGGGATACGTGCCCCGATAAACTCATCTTT.

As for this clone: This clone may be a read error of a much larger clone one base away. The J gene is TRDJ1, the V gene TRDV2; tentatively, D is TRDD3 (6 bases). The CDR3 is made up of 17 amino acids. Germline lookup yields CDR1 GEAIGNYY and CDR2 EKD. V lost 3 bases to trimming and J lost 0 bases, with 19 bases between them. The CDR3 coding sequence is TGTGCCTGTGACTGGGGGGCGGAGACCCGAAACACCGATAAACTCATCTTT. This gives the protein CACDWGAETRNTDKLIF.

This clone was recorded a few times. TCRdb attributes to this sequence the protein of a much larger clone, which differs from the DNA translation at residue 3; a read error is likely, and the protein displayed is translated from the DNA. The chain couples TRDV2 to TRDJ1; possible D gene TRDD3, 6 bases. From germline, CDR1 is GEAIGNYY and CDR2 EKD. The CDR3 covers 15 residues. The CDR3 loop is CASDSVVGDTDKLIF. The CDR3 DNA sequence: TGTGCCAGTGACTCCGTGGTGGGGGACACCGATAAACTCATCTTT.

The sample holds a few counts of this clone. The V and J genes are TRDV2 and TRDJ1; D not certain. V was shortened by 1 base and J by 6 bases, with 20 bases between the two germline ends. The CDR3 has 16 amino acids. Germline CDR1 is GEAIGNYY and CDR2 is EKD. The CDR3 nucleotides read TGTGCCTGTGACACGATTGGGTTCCGACCGGGCTATAAACTCATCTTT. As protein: CACDTIGFRPGYKLIF.

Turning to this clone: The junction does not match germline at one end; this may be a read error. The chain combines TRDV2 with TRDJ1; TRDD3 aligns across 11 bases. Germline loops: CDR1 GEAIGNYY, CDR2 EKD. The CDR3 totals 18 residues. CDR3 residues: CAYDTRKLMGDTTDKLIF. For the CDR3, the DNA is TGTGCCTATGACACCAGAAAATTAATGGGGGATACGACCGATAAACTCATCTTT.

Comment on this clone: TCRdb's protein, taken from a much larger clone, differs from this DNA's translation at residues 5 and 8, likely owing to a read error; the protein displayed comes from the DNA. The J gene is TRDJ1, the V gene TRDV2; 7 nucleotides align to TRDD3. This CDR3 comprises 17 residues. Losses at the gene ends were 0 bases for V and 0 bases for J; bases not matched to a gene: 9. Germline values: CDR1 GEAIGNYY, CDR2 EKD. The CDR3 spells CACDTLTAGYHTDKLIF. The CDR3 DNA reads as TGTGCCTGTGACACCCTTACAGCGGGATACCACACCGATAAACTCATCTTT.